This is a list of T cell receptor beta chains from one sample in a study of blood T cell repertoires in COVID-19. Clones were read by immunoSEQ multiplex PCR, and TCRdb kept only the in-frame ones, dropping some. The table shows roughly 230,000 clones, with approximately 80% occurring only once. Sequencing input: peripheral blood. These receptors came from an older woman with active or convalescent COVID-19. Both conserved end residues are part of each CDR3. A D gene is named only where the DNA matches it firmly. Only part of the rows carry a size: once, few, many, or a class if the clone is expanded.

d_gene: TRBD1; abundance: -; v_gene: TRBV5-1; j_gene: TRBJ2-2; CDR3nt: TGCGCCAGCAGCTTGAGGGACAGGGGGCTGTTTACCGGGGAGCTGTTTTTT; CDR3aa: CASSLRDRGLFTGELFF
d_gene: -; abundance: -; v_gene: TRBV2; j_gene: TRBJ2-3; CDR3nt: TGTGCCAGCAAAGCCCACCAAAGCACAGATACGCAGTATTTT; CDR3aa: CASKAHQSTDTQYF
d_gene: TRBD2; abundance: -; v_gene: TRBV29-1; j_gene: TRBJ2-5; CDR3nt: TGCAGCGTTGAAGGGAGGACTAGTCGTGAGACCCAGTACTTC; CDR3aa: CSVEGRTSRETQYF
d_gene: TRBD1; abundance: once; v_gene: TRBV18; j_gene: TRBJ1-1; CDR3nt: TGTGCCAGCTCACAGGGGACAGGAATGAACACTGAAGCTTTCTTT; CDR3aa: CASSQGTGMNTEAFF
d_gene: -; abundance: -; v_gene: TRBV24-1; j_gene: TRBJ2-3; CDR3nt: TGTGCCACCAGTGACCAGACAGATACGCAGTATTTT; CDR3aa: CATSDQTDTQYF
d_gene: TRBD1; abundance: -; v_gene: TRBV6-1; j_gene: TRBJ2-3; CDR3nt: TGTGCCAGCAGTGAGGGGACAGGGGGATTCGATACGCAGTATTTT; CDR3aa: CASSEGTGGFDTQYF
d_gene: TRBD2; abundance: -; v_gene: TRBV5-1; j_gene: TRBJ2-7; CDR3nt: TGCGCCAGCAGCTTGGGACTAGCGGGAGTTAACGAGCAGTACTTC; CDR3aa: CASSLGLAGVNEQYF
d_gene: -; abundance: -; v_gene: TRBV19; j_gene: TRBJ1-5; CDR3nt: TGTGCCAGTGGGACTCAGGCGAGTCAGCCCCAGCATTTT; CDR3aa: CASGTQASQPQHF
d_gene: -; abundance: -; v_gene: TRBV10-2; j_gene: TRBJ1-2; CDR3nt: TGCGCCAGCAGTACAGGGTTGGTGGGGTATGGCTACACCTTC; CDR3aa: CASSTGLVGYGYTF
d_gene: -; abundance: few; v_gene: TRBV5-1; j_gene: TRBJ1-3; CDR3nt: TGCGCCAGCAGCCCGCAGGCCGGGGGGAGCTCTGGAAACACCATATATTTT; CDR3aa: CASSPQAGGSSGNTIYF
d_gene: TRBD1; abundance: few; v_gene: TRBV10-2; j_gene: TRBJ1-4; CDR3nt: TGCGCCAGCAGGGACCCAGGGGGTCCAACTAATGAAAAACTGTTTTTT; CDR3aa: CASRDPGGPTNEKLFF
d_gene: -; abundance: -; v_gene: TRBV2; j_gene: TRBJ1-5; CDR3nt: TGTGCCAGCAGTGGACAGCTCGGGAATCAGCCCCAGCATTTT; CDR3aa: CASSGQLGNQPQHF
d_gene: -; abundance: -; v_gene: TRBV18; j_gene: TRBJ2-4; CDR3nt: TGTGCCAGCTCACGGGTTTCCGGGCAGGGTGGAAACATTCAGTACTTC; CDR3aa: CASSRVSGQGGNIQYF
d_gene: -; abundance: -; v_gene: TRBV11-3; j_gene: TRBJ1-1; CDR3nt: TGTGCCAGCGCCATTAGCGGGAGGAGTGCTTTCTTT; CDR3aa: CASAISGRSAFF
d_gene: -; abundance: once; v_gene: TRBV19; j_gene: TRBJ2-5; CDR3nt: TGTGCCAGTAGTATGACCCGACGGGAAGCGACCCAGTACTTC; CDR3aa: CASSMTRREATQYF
d_gene: TRBD1; abundance: -; v_gene: TRBV29-1; j_gene: TRBJ1-1; CDR3nt: TGCAGCGTTCGGACAGGGGGAAACACTGAAGCTTTCTTT; CDR3aa: CSVRTGGNTEAFF
d_gene: -; abundance: few; v_gene: TRBV7-9; j_gene: TRBJ1-5; CDR3nt: TGTGCCAGCAGCTTCAGGGATTATCAGCCCCAGCATTTT; CDR3aa: CASSFRDYQPQHF
d_gene: TRBD2; abundance: -; v_gene: TRBV20-1; j_gene: TRBJ2-3; CDR3nt: TGCAGTGCTAGTGGTCTAGCGGGGACAGATACGCAGTATTTT; CDR3aa: CSASGLAGTDTQYF
d_gene: -; abundance: -; v_gene: TRBV18; j_gene: TRBJ2-3; CDR3nt: TGTGCCAGCTCACCACGTCTGTCCGGGCAGGGAACAGATACGCAGTATTTT; CDR3aa: CASSPRLSGQGTDTQYF